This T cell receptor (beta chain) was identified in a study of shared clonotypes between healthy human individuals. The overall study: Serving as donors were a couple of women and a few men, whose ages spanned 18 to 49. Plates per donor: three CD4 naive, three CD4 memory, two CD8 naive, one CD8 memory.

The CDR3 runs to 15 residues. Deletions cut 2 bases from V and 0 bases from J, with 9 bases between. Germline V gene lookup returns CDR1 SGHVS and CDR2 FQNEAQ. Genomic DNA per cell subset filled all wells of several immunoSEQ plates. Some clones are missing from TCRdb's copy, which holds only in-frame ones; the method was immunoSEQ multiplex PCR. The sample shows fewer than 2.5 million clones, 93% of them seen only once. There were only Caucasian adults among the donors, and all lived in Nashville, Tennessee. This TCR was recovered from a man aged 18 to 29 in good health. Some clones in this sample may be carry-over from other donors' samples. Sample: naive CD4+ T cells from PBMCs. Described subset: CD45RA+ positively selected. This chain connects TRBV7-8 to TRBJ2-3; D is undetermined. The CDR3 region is CASSLNRVSTDTQYF. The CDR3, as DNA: TGTGCCAGCAGCTTAAATCGGGTCAGCACAGATACGCAGTATTTT.